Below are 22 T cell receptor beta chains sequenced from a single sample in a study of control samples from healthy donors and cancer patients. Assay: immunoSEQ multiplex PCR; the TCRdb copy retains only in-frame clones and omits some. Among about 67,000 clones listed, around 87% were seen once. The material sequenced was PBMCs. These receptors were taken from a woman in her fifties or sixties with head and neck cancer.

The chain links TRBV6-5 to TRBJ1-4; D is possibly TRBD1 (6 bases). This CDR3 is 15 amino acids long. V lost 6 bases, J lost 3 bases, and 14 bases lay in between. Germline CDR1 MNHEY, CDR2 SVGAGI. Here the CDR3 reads CASSRKRTANEKLFF. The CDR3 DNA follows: TGTGCCAGCAGCCGGAAGAGGACAGCTAATGAAAAACTGTTTTTT.

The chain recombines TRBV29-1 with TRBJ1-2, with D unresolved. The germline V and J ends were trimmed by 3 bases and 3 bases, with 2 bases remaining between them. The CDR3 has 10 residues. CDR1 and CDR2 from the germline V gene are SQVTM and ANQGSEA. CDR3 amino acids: CSVDDYGYTF. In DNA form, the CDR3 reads TGCAGCGTTGACGACTATGGCTACACCTTC.

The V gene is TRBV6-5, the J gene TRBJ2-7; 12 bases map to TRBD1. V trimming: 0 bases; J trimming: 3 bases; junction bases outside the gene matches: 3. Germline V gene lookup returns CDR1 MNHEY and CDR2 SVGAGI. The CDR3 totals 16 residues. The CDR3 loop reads CASSYSGTGGSYEQYF. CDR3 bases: TGTGCCAGCAGTTACTCCGGGACAGGGGGCAGCTACGAGCAGTACTTC.

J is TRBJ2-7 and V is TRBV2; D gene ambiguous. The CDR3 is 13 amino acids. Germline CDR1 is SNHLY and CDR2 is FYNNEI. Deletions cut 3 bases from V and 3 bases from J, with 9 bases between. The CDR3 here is CASSEGKGYEQYF. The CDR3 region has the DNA TGTGCCAGCAGTGAGGGAAAGGGCTACGAGCAGTACTTC.

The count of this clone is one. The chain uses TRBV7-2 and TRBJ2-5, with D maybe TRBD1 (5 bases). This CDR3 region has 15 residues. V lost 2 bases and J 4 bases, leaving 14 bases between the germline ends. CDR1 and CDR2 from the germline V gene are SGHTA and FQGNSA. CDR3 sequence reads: CASSLTTDTGETQYF. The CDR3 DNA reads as TGTGCCAGCAGCTTAACGACAGACACGGGAGAGACCCAGTACTTC.

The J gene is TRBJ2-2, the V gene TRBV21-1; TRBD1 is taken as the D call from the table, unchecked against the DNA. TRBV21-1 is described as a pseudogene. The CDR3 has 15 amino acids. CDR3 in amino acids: CASSMARGLIGELFF. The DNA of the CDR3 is TGTGCCAGCAGCATGGCCAGGGGGCTGATCGGGGAGCTGTTTTTT.

In DNA, the CDR3 is TGTGCCATCAGTGTAGGGGGTTGGACAGATACGCAGTATTTT. Protein product: CAISVGGWTDTQYF. The chain combines TRBV10-3 with TRBJ2-3; tentatively, D is TRBD1 (6 bases). The CDR3 has 14 residues. Per the germline V gene, CDR1 is ENHRY and CDR2 is SYGVKD. Deletions cut 4 bases from V and 3 bases from J, with 11 bases between.

CDR3 protein: CASSRRAGGKLSGANVLTF. CDR3 coding DNA: TGTGCCAGCAGCCGTCGGGCAGGGGGGAAGCTTTCTGGGGCCAACGTCCTGACTTTC. This chain joins TRBV4-2 and TRBJ2-6; TRBD1 might be the D (7 bases). The CDR3 loop spans 19 amino acids. The germline gives CDR1 LGHNA, CDR2 YNFKEQ. V lost 4 bases and J 1 base, leaving 20 bases between the germline ends.

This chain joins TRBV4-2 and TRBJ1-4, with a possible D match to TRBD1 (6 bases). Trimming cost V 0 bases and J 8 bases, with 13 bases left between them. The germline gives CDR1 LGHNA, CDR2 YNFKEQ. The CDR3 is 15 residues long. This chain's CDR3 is CASSQERGHGEKLFF. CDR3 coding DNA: TGTGCCAGCAGCCAAGAAAGGGGACATGGGGAAAAACTGTTTTTT.

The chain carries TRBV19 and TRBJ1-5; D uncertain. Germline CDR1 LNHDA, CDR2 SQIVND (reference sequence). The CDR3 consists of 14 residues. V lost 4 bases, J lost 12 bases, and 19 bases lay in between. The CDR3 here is CASSTSNVGTDQHF. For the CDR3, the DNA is TGTGCCAGTAGTACCTCGAACGTCGGAACGGACCAGCATTTT.

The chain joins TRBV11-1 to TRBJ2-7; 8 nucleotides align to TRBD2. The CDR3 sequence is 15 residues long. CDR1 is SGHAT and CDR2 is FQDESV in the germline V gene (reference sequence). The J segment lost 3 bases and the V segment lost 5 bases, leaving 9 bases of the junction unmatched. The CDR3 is CASSRNRRGGYEQYF. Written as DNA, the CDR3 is TGTGCCAGCAGCCGCAATCGCCGGGGGGGCTACGAGCAGTACTTC.

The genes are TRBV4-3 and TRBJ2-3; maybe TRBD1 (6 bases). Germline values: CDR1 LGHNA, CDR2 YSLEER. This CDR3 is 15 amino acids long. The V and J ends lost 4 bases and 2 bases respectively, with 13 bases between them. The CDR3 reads CASSPRQAHTDTQYF. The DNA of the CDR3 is TGCGCCAGCAGCCCGAGACAGGCTCACACAGATACGCAGTATTTT.

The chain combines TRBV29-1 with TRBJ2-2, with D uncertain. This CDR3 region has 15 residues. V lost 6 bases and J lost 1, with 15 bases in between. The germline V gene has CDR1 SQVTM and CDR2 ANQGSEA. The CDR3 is CSVLPGDQNTGELFF. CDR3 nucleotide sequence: TGCAGCGTCCTCCCAGGCGACCAGAACACCGGGGAGCTGTTTTTT.

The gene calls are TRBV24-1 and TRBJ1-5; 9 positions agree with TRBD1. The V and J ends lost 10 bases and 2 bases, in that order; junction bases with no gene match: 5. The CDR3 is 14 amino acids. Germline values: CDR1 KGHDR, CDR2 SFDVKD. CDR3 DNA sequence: TGTGCCACTTCTCGGACAGGGGGCAATCAGCCCCAGCATTTT. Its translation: CATSRTGGNQPQHF.

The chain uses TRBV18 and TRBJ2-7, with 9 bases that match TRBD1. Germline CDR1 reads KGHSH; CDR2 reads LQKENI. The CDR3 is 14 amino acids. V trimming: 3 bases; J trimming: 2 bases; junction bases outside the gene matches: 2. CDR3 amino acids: CASSPGTGTYEQYF. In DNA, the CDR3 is TGTGCCAGCTCACCCGGGACAGGGACCTACGAGCAGTACTTC.

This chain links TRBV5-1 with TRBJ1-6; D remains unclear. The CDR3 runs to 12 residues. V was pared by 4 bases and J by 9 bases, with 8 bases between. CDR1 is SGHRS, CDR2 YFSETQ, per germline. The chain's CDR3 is CASSTQGSPLHF. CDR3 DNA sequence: TGCGCCAGCAGCACGCAAGGTTCACCCCTCCACTTT.

The CDR3 here is CASSLGRTTDTQYF. CDR3 bases: TGTGCCAGCAGCCTGGGAAGGACCACAGATACGCAGTATTTT. This chain uses TRBV14 with TRBJ2-3, with no clear D. The ends were cut back, 4 bases at V and 2 bases at J, with 10 bases in the middle. Germline CDR1 is SGHDN and CDR2 is FVKESK. The CDR3 length is 14 residues.

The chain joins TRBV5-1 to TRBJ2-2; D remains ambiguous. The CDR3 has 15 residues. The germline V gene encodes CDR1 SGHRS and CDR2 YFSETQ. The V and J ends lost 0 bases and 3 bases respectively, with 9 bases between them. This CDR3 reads CASSLAGTDTGELFF. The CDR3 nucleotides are TGCGCCAGCAGCTTGGCAGGTACGGACACCGGGGAGCTGTTTTTT.

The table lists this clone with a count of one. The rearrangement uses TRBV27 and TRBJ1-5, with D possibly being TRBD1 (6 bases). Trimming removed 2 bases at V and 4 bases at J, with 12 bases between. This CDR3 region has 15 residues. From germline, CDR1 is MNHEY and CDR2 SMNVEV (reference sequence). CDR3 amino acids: CASSLGGPLNQPQHF. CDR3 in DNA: TGTGCCAGCAGTTTAGGGGGGCCGCTGAATCAGCCCCAGCATTTT.

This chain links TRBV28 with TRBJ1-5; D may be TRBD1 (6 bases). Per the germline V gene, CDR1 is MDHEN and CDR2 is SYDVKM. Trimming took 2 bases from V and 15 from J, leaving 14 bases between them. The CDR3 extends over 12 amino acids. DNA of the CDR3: TGTGCCAGCAGTTTAATTGGGGGCCCCGCGCATTTT. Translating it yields CASSLIGGPAHF.

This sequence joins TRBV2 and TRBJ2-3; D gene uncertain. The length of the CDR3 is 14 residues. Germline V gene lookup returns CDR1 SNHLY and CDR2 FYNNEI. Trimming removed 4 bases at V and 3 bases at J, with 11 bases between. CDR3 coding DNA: TGTGCCAGCAGTGGATTGGACCGGACAGATACGCAGTATTTT. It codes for CASSGLDRTDTQYF.

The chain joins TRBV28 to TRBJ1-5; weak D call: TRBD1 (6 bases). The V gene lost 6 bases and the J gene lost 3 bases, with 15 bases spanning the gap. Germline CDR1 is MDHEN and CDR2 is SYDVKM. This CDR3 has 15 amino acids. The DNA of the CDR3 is TGTGCCAGCAGCGTGGGGGCAGGGCCCAATCAGCCCCAGCATTTT. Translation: CASSVGAGPNQPQHF.